This entry lists 10 T cell receptor beta chains sequenced from one sample in a study of sequential checkpoint blockade in melanoma. Produced via immunoSEQ multiplex PCR; TCRdb's table is partial and in-frame only. The sample includes about 19,000 clones, approximately 73% of them seen just once. The treatment denotes: randomized to nivolumab then ipilimumab (arm A) or the reverse (arm B). Source: CD8+ T cells sorted from blood (inferred from file names), taken from a patient given nivolumab and ipilimumab in sequence. The receptors were sampled from a human donor with melanoma.

The CDR3 protein is CASSPGQGAGNEQFF. In DNA form, the CDR3 reads TGTGCCAGCAGCCCCGGACAGGGGGCCGGAAATGAGCAGTTCTTC. This chain connects TRBV7-9 to TRBJ2-1, with TRBD1 matching 11 bases. The length of the CDR3 is 15 residues. The ends lost 5 bases at V and 7 bases at J; junction bases unmatched: 7. From germline, CDR1 is SEHNR and CDR2 FQNEAQ (reference sequence).

There are a few counts of this clone. The CDR3 loop is CASSPPPAKLGYNEQFF. DNA for the CDR3: TGTGCCAGCAGCCCGCCCCCCGCCAAGCTCGGCTACAATGAGCAGTTCTTC. The chain recombines TRBV5-5 with TRBJ2-1; D call uncertain. Trimming took 4 bases from V and 3 from J, leaving 20 bases between them. Per germline, CDR1 SGHKS and CDR2 YYEKEE (reference sequence). The CDR3 extends over 17 amino acids.

J is TRBJ1-2 and V is TRBV7-9, with 9 nucleotides matching TRBD1. Germline lookup yields CDR1 SEHNR and CDR2 FQNEAQ (reference sequence). The CDR3 is 13 residues long. The V gene end was trimmed by 5 bases and the J gene end by 6 bases; junction bases not matched to a gene: 4. CDR3: CASSLGTGNGYTF. The CDR3 DNA follows: TGTGCCAGCAGCCTCGGGACAGGGAATGGCTACACCTTC.

This chain joins TRBV5-4 and TRBJ1-1; the match to TRBD1 covers 8 bases. Looked up from germline, CDR1 is SGHNT and CDR2 is YYREEE (reference sequence). The V gene end was trimmed by 0 bases and the J gene end by 12 bases; junction bases not matched to a gene: 10. The CDR3 extends over 14 amino acids. The CDR3 region is CASSLAGVDRVTFF. DNA of the CDR3: TGTGCCAGCAGCTTGGCGGGAGTGGACAGGGTAACTTTCTTT.

By frequency in the sample, this clone is medium-sized. The rearrangement joins TRBV21-1 to TRBJ2-7; the table's D call of TRBD2 was not tested on the DNA. TRBV21-1 is given as a pseudogene. This CDR3 comprises 14 residues. Written as DNA, the CDR3 is TGTGCCAGCAGCAAAGGGGGGGAACCCTACGAGCAGTACTTC. It codes for CASSKGGEPYEQYF.

This sequence joins TRBV29-1 and TRBJ2-7; possible D gene TRBD2, 5 bases. Germline loops: CDR1 SQVTM, CDR2 ANQGSEA. Trimming took 2 bases from V and 3 from J, leaving 11 bases between them. CDR3 length: 13 amino acids. CDR3 bases: TGCAGCGTTGAAAGTGGGAGCTACTACGAGCAGTACTTC. Translating it yields CSVESGSYYEQYF.

The rearrangement joins TRBV9 to TRBJ2-7; 7 bases are shared with TRBD1. The CDR3 loop spans 13 amino acids. The germline V gene encodes CDR1 SGDLS and CDR2 YYNGEE. J gave up 6 bases and V 5 bases, and 8 bases lay outside the gene matches. CDR3: CASSETGSGEQYF. For the CDR3, the DNA is TGTGCCAGCAGTGAGACAGGGTCGGGCGAGCAGTACTTC.

The chain recombines TRBV16 with TRBJ1-1; D is undetermined. Trimming left V 1 base short and J 3 bases short, with 9 bases between. The CDR3 loop spans 14 amino acids. Germline CDR1 reads KGHSY; CDR2 reads FQNENV. The CDR3 coding sequence is TGTGCCAGCAGCCAATACCGGGGTTACACTGAAGCTTTCTTT. Protein product: CASSQYRGYTEAFF. Using reference TRBV16 and TRBJ1-1 for the parts outside the CDR3, the full variable domain is GEEVAQTPKHLVRGEGQKAKLYCAPIKGHSYVFWYQQVLKNEFKFLISFQNENVFDETGMPKERFSAKCLPNSPCSLEIQATKLEDSAVYFCASSQYRGYTEAFFGQGTRLTVV.

This clone was seen more than once but under ten times. This rearrangement joins TRBV6-1 to TRBJ2-7, with D perhaps TRBD1 (5 bases). The CDR3 is made up of 14 amino acids. The germline CDR1 and CDR2 sequences are MNHNS and SASEGT. V lost 5 bases and J lost 5, with 16 bases in between. The CDR3 nucleotides read TGTGCCAGCAGTTTTGGGTCCAGGGCCCACGAGCAGTACTTC. As protein: CASSFGSRAHEQYF.

The CDR3 nucleotides read TGTGCCAGCAGCAAAGAGGGGGCCCACGAGCAGTACTTC. This translates into CASSKEGAHEQYF. This chain uses TRBV21-1 with TRBJ2-7; the table's D gene call, TRBD1, was not cross checked with the DNA. TRBV21-1 is designated a pseudogene. The CDR3 runs 13 residues.